Reported below is one TCR beta chain. No antigen is known for it. This entry comes from a study of a mutant IDH1 vaccine in newly diagnosed glioma. Study in general: Vaccine dosing followed radiotherapy by 4-6 weeks, or accompanied temozolomide cycles. The treated group averaged around 40 years old and was around 60% male, about 40% female. Patients arrived already treated with radiotherapy, temozolomide, or both, most having had both. Findings and limits, study-wide: There seemed to be no relation between pseudoprogression and changes in top peripheral T cell clonotypes.

The CDR3 is made up of 13 amino acids. The trim removed 5 bases at V and 8 bases at J, leaving 6 bases unmatched. Germline V gene lookup returns CDR1 WNHNN and CDR2 SYGVQD (reference sequence). Sequencing was performed with immunoSEQ multiplex PCR; in TCRdb, only in-frame clones are kept and a portion is missing. Altogether fewer than 55,000 clones are present, approximately 65% being singletons, with the ten largest covering about 5%. Time point noted: week 47, end of study. In every dose of vaccine, 300 ug of mutant IDH1 20-mer peptide was given alongside topical imiquimod. Sequenced here: peripheral blood mononuclear cells (PBMCs), sampled from a glioma patient whose treatment included an IDH1 peptide vaccine. This receptor was taken from a man aged 40-55 years with glioma. Some clones in this sample may be carry-over from other donors' samples. This chain links TRBV10-1 with TRBJ2-1, with TRBD1 matching over 7 bases. This CDR3 reads CASSTGATDEQFF. The CDR3 nucleotides are TGCGCCAGCAGTACAGGGGCTACGGATGAGCAGTTCTTC.